The clone carrying this TCR beta chain was seen once. The antigen is not known. This CDR3 has 15 residues. V lost 5 bases, J lost 1 base, and 7 bases stayed unmatched. Germline V gene lookup returns CDR1 WSHSY and CDR2 SAAADI. Attachment of unique molecular identifiers was made to individual cDNA molecules. TCRdb reprocessed the 5' RACE reads with MiXCR, giving one entry per CDR3 protein. Found here are tens of thousands of distinct CDR3 sequences, about 12% of them singletons; the top ten hold roughly 8.3%. These data originate in a study of early T cells in non-severe SARS-CoV-2 infection. Broader study findings: Lookups in VDJdb leaned toward anti-spike CD8 responses and missed private and CD4 specificities.

The chain employs TRBV10-2 and TRBJ2-7; TRBD1 aligns across 8 bases. This clonotype was sampled from an adult who was a healthcare worker with PCR-confirmed SARS-CoV-2 infection or an uninfected control (not recorded which). Sample: whole blood. CDR3 coding DNA: TGCGCCAGCAGTCGGGACAGGATCGGTTCCTACGAGCAGTACTTC. Translation: CASSRDRIGSYEQYF.